The 30 T cell receptor beta chains reported below all come from one sample, sequenced in a study of shared clonotypes between healthy human individuals. Only in-frame clones appear in the TCRdb table, and some are missing; sequencing was by immunoSEQ multiplex PCR. The repertoire has under 1,100,000 clones, 78% of them found once; the top ten carry roughly 0.62%. The sample taken for sequencing was memory CD4+ T cells from PBMCs. As for subset: CD45RA-negative fraction. Receptor source: a man aged 18-30 years in good health. Some clones in this sample may be carry-over from other donors' samples.

The chain links TRBV5-1 to TRBJ2-5, with TRBD2 matching over 11 bases. The trim removed 4 bases at V and 5 bases at J, leaving 10 bases unmatched. The CDR3 extends over 16 amino acids. Germline V lookup: CDR1 SGHRS, CDR2 YFSETQ. The CDR3 here is CASSSLLAGALETQYF. DNA for the CDR3: TGCGCCAGCAGCAGCTTACTAGCGGGAGCGTTGGAGACCCAGTACTTC.

The CDR3 spells CASSPTGIRREETQYF. DNA for the CDR3: TGTGCCAGCAGCCCCACTGGGATTAGAAGGGAAGAGACCCAGTACTTC. The chain uses TRBV4-2 and TRBJ2-5; D remains ambiguous. V lost 4 bases and J 3 bases, leaving 18 bases between the germline ends. Germline V gene lookup returns CDR1 LGHNA and CDR2 YNFKEQ. This CDR3 is built from 16 residues.

J is TRBJ1-4 and V is TRBV5-4, with D possibly TRBD1 on 6 matching bases. The CDR3 length is 16 residues. Germline-derived CDR1 and CDR2 are SGHNT and YYREEE (reference sequence). Trimming cost V 1 base and J 7 bases, with 17 bases left between them. The CDR3 DNA sequence: TGTGCCAGCAGCTTGAATGGGGGCGCGGGGAGTGAAAAACTGTTTTTT. Its translation is CASSLNGGAGSEKLFF. The complete variable domain, with remaining parts taken from reference TRBV5-4 and TRBJ1-4, reads ETGVTQSPTHLIKTRGQQVTLRCSSQSGHNTVSWYQQALGQGPQFIFQYYREEENGRGNFPPRFSGLQFPNYSSELNVNALELDDSALYLCASSLNGGAGSEKLFFGSGTQLSVL.

This chain joins TRBV13 and TRBJ1-2; maybe TRBD1 (5 bases). Per the germline V gene, CDR1 is PRHDT and CDR2 is FYEKMQ (reference sequence). This CDR3 spans 13 amino acids. The V gene lost 3 bases and the J gene lost 7 bases, with 12 bases spanning the gap. The CDR3 region has the DNA TGTGCCAGCAGCTTCCGGGGGTTTAGTGGCTACACCTTC. This encodes CASSFRGFSGYTF.

The V gene is TRBV2, the J gene TRBJ1-1, with D unresolved. This CDR3 is built from 13 residues. Germline V gives CDR1 SNHLY, CDR2 FYNNEI. V lost 8 bases to trimming and J lost 3 bases, with 13 bases between them. Here the CDR3 reads CASAPEAHTEAFF. CDR3 in DNA: TGTGCCAGCGCCCCTGAGGCTCACACTGAAGCTTTCTTT.

This chain uses TRBV2 with TRBJ2-7; D is undetermined. Germline CDR1 is SNHLY and CDR2 is FYNNEI. Trimming pared 1 base from V and 0 bases from J, leaving 7 bases between. This CDR3 has 14 residues. CDR3 region: CASSEGADSYEQYF. CDR3 nucleotides: TGTGCCAGCAGTGAAGGGGCAGACTCCTACGAGCAGTACTTC.

This chain joins TRBV28 and TRBJ1-2; D may be TRBD1 (6 bases). The germline V gene encodes CDR1 MDHEN and CDR2 SYDVKM. Trimming left V 3 bases short and J 3 bases short, with 14 bases between. The CDR3 extends over 15 amino acids. The CDR3: CASSFRTAADYGYTF. The CDR3 coding sequence is TGTGCCAGCAGTTTCAGGACAGCCGCGGACTATGGCTACACCTTC.

The sample holds one count of this clone. The chain couples TRBV6-5 to TRBJ1-4; D is ambiguous. CDR3 length equals 16 residues. The germline CDR1 and CDR2 sequences are MNHEY and SVGAGI. V dropped 2 bases and J dropped 0 bases, with 10 bases sitting between them. DNA for the CDR3: TGTGCCAGCAGTTACAGTAGGACGGCAACTAATGAAAAACTGTTTTTT. It codes for CASSYSRTATNEKLFF.

This clone appeared a few times. The chain links TRBV11-2 to TRBJ2-2; no clear D gene. Germline V lookup: CDR1 SGHAT, CDR2 FQNNGV. The V gene lost 3 bases and the J gene lost 4 bases, with 9 bases spanning the gap. The CDR3 contains 14 residues. This CDR3 is CASSFYVATGELFF. In DNA form, the CDR3 reads TGTGCCAGCAGCTTTTATGTTGCCACCGGGGAGCTGTTTTTT.

In regard to this clone: Only one base separates this from a far larger clonotype, so it likely reflects a read error. The CDR3, as DNA: TGTGCCAGCAGCCAAGTCCCGCAGGGCAATCAGCCCCAGCATTTT. This sequence encodes CASSQVPQGNQPQHF. The chain links TRBV7-9 to TRBJ1-5; D gene uncertain. Germline loops: CDR1 SEHNR, CDR2 FQNEAQ (reference sequence). V shed 5 bases and J shed 2 bases, with 13 bases lying between them. The CDR3 spans 15 residues. The whole variable domain, filled in from reference TRBV7-9 and TRBJ1-5, reads DTGVSQNPRHKITKRGQNVTFRCDPISEHNRLYWYRQTLGQGPEFLTYFQNEAQLEKSRLLSDRFSAERPKGSFSTLEIQRTEQGDSAMYLCASSQVPQGNQPQHFGDGTRLSIL.

The chain couples TRBV6-6 to TRBJ1-1; 11 positions agree with TRBD1. Germline values: CDR1 MNHNY, CDR2 SVGAGI (reference sequence). This CDR3 is 16 amino acids long. The J segment lost 1 base and the V segment lost 6 bases, leaving 7 bases of the junction unmatched. CDR3: CASRDRGRTSNTEAFF. The CDR3 DNA sequence: TGTGCCAGCAGGGACAGGGGGCGAACCTCGAACACTGAAGCTTTCTTT.

Only a few counts were recorded for this clone. The chain recombines TRBV29-1 with TRBJ2-1; D might be TRBD2 (5 bases). Trimming took off 4 bases at V and 4 bases at J, with 8 bases between the two ends. This CDR3 has 12 amino acids. The germline gives CDR1 SQVTM, CDR2 ANQGSEA. The CDR3 loop is CSVVEGYNEQFF. The CDR3, as DNA: TGCAGCGTTGTTGAGGGATACAATGAGCAGTTCTTC.

The chain uses TRBV6-4 and TRBJ2-5; D tentatively fits TRBD1 or TRBD2 (6 bases each). This CDR3 region has 16 residues. CDR1 and CDR2 (germline): MRHNA, SNTAGT. V gave up 7 bases and J gave up 5 bases, with 23 bases separating them. CDR3 residues: CASTQWGARRRETQYF. In DNA, the CDR3 is TGTGCCAGCACCCAATGGGGGGCGCGAAGAAGGGAGACCCAGTACTTC.

CDR3 sequence: CASSPLGTGANVLTF. CDR3 DNA sequence: TGTGCCAGCAGCCCCTTGGGAACTGGGGCCAACGTCCTGACTTTC. This chain joins TRBV11-1 and TRBJ2-6; D ambiguous. The CDR3 sequence is 15 residues long. The germline V and J ends were trimmed by 5 bases and 2 bases, with 10 bases remaining between them. Germline V gene data show CDR1 as SGHAT and CDR2 as FQDESV (reference sequence). Drawing the rest from reference TRBV11-1 and TRBJ2-6, the complete variable domain is EAEVAQSPRYKITEKSQAVAFWCDPISGHATLYWYRQILGQGPELLVQFQDESVVDDSQLPKDRFSAERLKGVDSTLKIQPAELGDSAMYLCASSPLGTGANVLTFGAGSRLTVL.

Written as DNA, the CDR3 is TGCGCCAGCAGCCAGGAACTAGAAGATACGCAGTATTTT. This translates into CASSQELEDTQYF. The V gene is TRBV4-3, the J gene TRBJ2-3; D is perhaps TRBD2 (5 bases). The ends were cut back, 3 bases at V and 5 bases at J, with 9 bases in the middle. CDR1 is LGHNA and CDR2 is YSLEER in the germline V gene. The length of the CDR3 is 13 residues.

This clone has only a few counts. The V and J genes are TRBV28 and TRBJ2-2; TRBD2 might be the D (6 bases). V lost 7 bases and J lost 1, with 13 bases in between. The CDR3 spans 15 residues. Germline CDR1 is MDHEN and CDR2 is SYDVKM. CDR3 in amino acids: CASKDMGLNTGELFF. The CDR3 DNA sequence: TGTGCCAGCAAGGATATGGGACTGAACACCGGGGAGCTGTTTTTT.

The chain has TRBV4-3 and TRBJ1-4; 8 nucleotides agree with TRBD1. V dropped 5 bases and J dropped 3; count of bases not matched to a gene: 5. The CDR3 loop spans 15 amino acids. CDR1 LGHNA and CDR2 YSLEER come from the germline V gene. CDR3 sequence (DNA): TGCGCCAGCAGCTCTAGGACAGGGCCTAATGAAAAACTGTTTTTT. Translation gives CASSSRTGPNEKLFF.

This chain links TRBV5-1 with TRBJ1-3; D is perhaps TRBD1 (6 bases). This CDR3 is built from 13 residues. The germline CDR1 and CDR2 sequences are SGHRS and YFSETQ. Trimming pared 1 base from V and 5 bases from J, leaving 7 bases between. The CDR3 protein is CASSLTGRNTIYF. The CDR3 DNA is TGCGCCAGCAGCTTGACAGGGAGAAACACCATATATTTT. Complete variable domain (other parts from reference TRBV5-1 and TRBJ1-3): KAGVTQTPRYLIKTRGQQVTLSCSPISGHRSVSWYQQTPGQGLQFLFEYFSETQRNKGNFPGRFSGRQFSNSRSEMNVSTLELGDSALYLCASSLTGRNTIYFGEGSWLTVV.

The rearrangement links TRBV7-2 to TRBJ1-5; 11 bases agree with TRBD1. Germline loops: CDR1 SGHTA, CDR2 FQGNSA. V dropped 4 bases and J dropped 5; count of bases not matched to a gene: 4. This CDR3 contains 15 residues. CDR3 protein: CASSYSGQGDQPQHF. CDR3 coding DNA: TGTGCCAGCAGCTATTCGGGACAGGGGGATCAGCCCCAGCATTTT.

The CDR3 DNA reads TGTGCCAGCAGTTACGGCGAGGTCGGAGAGACCCAGTACTTC. Translating it yields CASSYGEVGETQYF. The chain couples TRBV6-6 to TRBJ2-5, with D unresolved. Germline V gene lookup returns CDR1 MNHNY and CDR2 SVGAGI (reference sequence). The CDR3 has 14 residues. Trimming shortened V by 2 bases and J by 4 bases, and 11 bases separated the two germline ends.

The CDR3 DNA sequence: TGTGCCAGCAGCCCCGGCCGGGGGGGCACAGATACGCAGTATTTT. Translated: CASSPGRGGTDTQYF. J is TRBJ2-3 and V is TRBV7-9, with 7 nucleotides matching TRBD2. The trim removed 5 bases at V and 1 base at J, leaving 6 bases unmatched. CDR3 length equals 15 residues. The germline V gene encodes CDR1 SEHNR and CDR2 FQNEAQ (reference sequence).

The chain joins TRBV5-6 to TRBJ1-6; possible D gene TRBD1, 5 bases. The germline gives CDR1 SGHDT, CDR2 YYEEEE. CDR3 length equals 12 residues. V was cut by 1 base and J by 9 bases, with 5 bases left in between. The CDR3 coding sequence is TGTGCCAGCAGCTTGAGGGGTTCACCCCTCCACTTT. Protein product: CASSLRGSPLHF.

The chain carries TRBV4-1 and TRBJ2-2; no reliable D call. The CDR3 is made up of 15 amino acids. Germline V gene data show CDR1 as MGHRA and CDR2 as YSYEKL. The V end lost 2 bases, the J end lost 5 bases, and 12 bases lay between the germline ends. This CDR3 reads CASSQQLGATGELFF. The CDR3 DNA is TGCGCCAGCAGCCAACAGCTGGGTGCGACCGGGGAGCTGTTTTTT.

This chain uses TRBV7-8 with TRBJ1-2, with TRBD1 matching over 9 bases. With 0 bases clipped from V and 7 bases from J, the junction kept 9 bases outside the gene matches. Germline V lookup: CDR1 SGHVS, CDR2 FQNEAQ. This CDR3 has 16 amino acids. As DNA, the CDR3 is TGTGCCAGCAGCTTAGCCGGGTTGCACAGGGGGCCTGGCTACACCTTC. Translation gives CASSLAGLHRGPGYTF.

The CDR3 reads CASGFPQSSGNTIYF. CDR3 nucleotides: TGTGCTAGTGGTTTTCCCCAGAGCTCTGGAAACACCATATATTTT. The chain carries TRBV12-5 and TRBJ1-3; D uncertain. With 3 bases removed from V and 0 bases from J, the gap between germline ends came to 9 bases. The CDR3 has 15 residues. Germline V CDR1 and CDR2: LGHNT, FRNRAP.

CDR3 in DNA: TGCGCCAGCAGCTTGCCCCTAGCGGGAGTAGTGTCTGAGGAGACCCAGTACTTC. Its protein product is CASSLPLAGVVSEETQYF. The chain combines TRBV5-1 with TRBJ2-5; 10 bases line up with TRBD2. Germline-derived CDR1 and CDR2 are SGHRS and YFSETQ. The CDR3 is made up of 18 amino acids. The V and J ends lost 1 base and 5 bases, in that order; junction bases with no gene match: 14.

CDR3 protein: CASSLDRGMHGYTF. DNA of the CDR3: TGTGCCAGCAGCTTGGACAGGGGGATGCATGGCTACACCTTC. The genes are TRBV5-6 and TRBJ1-2; 8 nucleotides align to TRBD1. V dropped 0 bases and J dropped 6; count of bases not matched to a gene: 4. This CDR3 has 14 residues. Looked up from germline, CDR1 is SGHDT and CDR2 is YYEEEE.

This chain uses TRBV30 with TRBJ1-1, with D perhaps matching TRBD1 (5 bases). Germline V gene data show CDR1 as GTSNPN and CDR2 as SVGIG (reference sequence). The CDR3 extends over 14 amino acids. Trimming took off 1 base at V and 1 base at J, with 10 bases between the two ends. CDR3 region: CAWSEWGSNTEAFF. The CDR3, as DNA: TGTGCCTGGAGTGAATGGGGCTCGAACACTGAAGCTTTCTTT.

Details on this clone: Since a much larger clone is just one base distant, this may be a read error. This same CDR3 is encoded by further DNA sequences in the sample. The V gene is TRBV7-9, the J gene TRBJ2-3; unclear D gene. Per the germline V gene, CDR1 is SEHNR and CDR2 is FQNEAQ (reference sequence). The CDR3 contains 17 residues. Trimming stripped 5 bases from V and 3 bases from J, with 21 bases between. CDR3 in amino acids: CASSPRRGSRVTDTQYF. The CDR3 DNA reads as TGTGCCAGCAGCCCACGCCGTGGCAGTCGAGTAACAGATACGCAGTATTTT.

With respect to this clone: A read error may be the cause here, since a much bigger clone is one base away. The chain joins TRBV7-8 to TRBJ2-7, with D possibly called TRBD1 or TRBD2 (5 bases each). Germline-derived CDR1 and CDR2 are SGHVS and FQNEAQ. The germline V and J ends were trimmed by 5 bases and 5 bases, with 22 bases remaining between them. The CDR3 runs 16 residues. The CDR3 protein is CASSQDRDPQAHEQYF. For the CDR3, the DNA is TGTGCCAGCAGCCAAGACCGGGACCCCCAAGCCCACGAGCAGTACTTC.